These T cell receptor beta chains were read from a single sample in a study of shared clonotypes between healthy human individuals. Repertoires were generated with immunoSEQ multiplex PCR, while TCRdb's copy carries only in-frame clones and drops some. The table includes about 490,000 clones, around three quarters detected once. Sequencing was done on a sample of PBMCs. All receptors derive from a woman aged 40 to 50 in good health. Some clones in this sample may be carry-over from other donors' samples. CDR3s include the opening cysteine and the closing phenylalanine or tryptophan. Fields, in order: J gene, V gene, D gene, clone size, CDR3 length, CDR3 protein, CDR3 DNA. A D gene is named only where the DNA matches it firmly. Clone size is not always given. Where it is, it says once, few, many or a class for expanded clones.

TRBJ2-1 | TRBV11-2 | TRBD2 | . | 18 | CASSLLSSGVTSYNEQFF | TGTGCCAGCAGCTTACTTTCTAGCGGAGTTACCTCCTACAATGAGCAGTTCTTC
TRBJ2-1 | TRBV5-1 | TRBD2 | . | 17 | CASSLEASGSSYNEQFF | TGCGCCAGCAGCCTAGAGGCTAGCGGGAGTTCCTACAATGAGCAGTTCTTC
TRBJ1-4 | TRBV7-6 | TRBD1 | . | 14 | CASSLRTGAEKLFF | TGTGCCAGCAGCTTAAGGACAGGGGCTGAAAAACTGTTTTTT
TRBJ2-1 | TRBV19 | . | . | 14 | CASSRDPRADEQFF | TGTGCCAGTTCCCGGGACCCAAGAGCGGATGAGCAGTTCTTC
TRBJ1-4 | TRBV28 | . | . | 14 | CASSPQMTGEKLFF | TGTGCCAGCAGTCCCCAAATGACGGGGGAAAAACTGTTTTTT
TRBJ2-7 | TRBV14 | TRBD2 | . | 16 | CASSPHSGRVSYEQYF | TGTGCCAGCAGCCCCCATAGCGGGAGGGTCTCCTACGAGCAGTACTTC
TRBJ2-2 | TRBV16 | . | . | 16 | CASSQVGRPNTGELFF | TGTGCCAGCAGCCAAGTGGGTCGGCCGAACACCGGGGAGCTGTTTTTT
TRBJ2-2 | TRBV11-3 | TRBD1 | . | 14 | CASSLNRGTGELFF | TGTGCCAGCAGCTTAAACAGGGGAACCGGGGAGCTGTTTTTT
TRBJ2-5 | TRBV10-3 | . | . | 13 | CATVQGSQETQYF | TGTGCCACAGTCCAGGGGTCCCAAGAGACCCAGTACTTC
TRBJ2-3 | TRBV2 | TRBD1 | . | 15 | CASSVRDRGADTQYF | TGTGCCAGCAGTGTCCGGGACAGGGGGGCAGATACGCAGTATTTT
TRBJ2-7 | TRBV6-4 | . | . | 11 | CASSETYEQYF | TGTGCCAGCAGCGAGACCTACGAGCAGTACTTC
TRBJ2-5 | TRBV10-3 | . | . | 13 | CAINQGREETQYF | TGTGCCATCAACCAAGGACGGGAAGAGACCCAGTACTTC
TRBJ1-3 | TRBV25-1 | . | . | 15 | CASSEPGALGNTIYF | TGTGCCAGCAGTGAGCCGGGGGCACTCGGAAACACCATATATTTT
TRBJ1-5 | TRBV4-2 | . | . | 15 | CASSQDLGGGQPQHF | TGTGCCAGCAGCCAAGATCTGGGGGGGGGTCAGCCCCAGCATTTT
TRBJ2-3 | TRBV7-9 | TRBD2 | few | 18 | CASSEPPASGDNTDTQYF | TGTGCCAGCAGCGAACCACCGGCTAGCGGGGATAATACGGATACGCAGTATTTT
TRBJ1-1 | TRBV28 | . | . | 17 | CASSPPTPGPGYTEAFF | TGTGCCAGCAGCCCTCCCACACCGGGACCGGGGTACACTGAAGCTTTCTTT
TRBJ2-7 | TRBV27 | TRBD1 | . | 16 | CASSLSPGQGIYEQYF | TGTGCCAGCAGTTTATCTCCGGGACAGGGGATATACGAGCAGTACTTC
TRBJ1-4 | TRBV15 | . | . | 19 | CATSRPGWSPSATNEKLFF | TGTGCCACCAGCAGACCGGGATGGAGTCCTAGTGCAACTAATGAAAAACTGTTTTTT
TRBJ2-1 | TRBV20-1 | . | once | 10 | CSALRNEQFF | TGCAGTGCTCTTAGAAATGAGCAGTTCTTC
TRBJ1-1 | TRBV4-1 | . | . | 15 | CASSQEGGPHTEAFF | TGCGCCAGCAGCCAAGAAGGGGGTCCCCACACTGAAGCTTTCTTT
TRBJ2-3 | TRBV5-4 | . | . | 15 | CASSGGPTSTDTQYF | TGTGCCAGCAGCGGTGGACCGACTAGCACAGATACGCAGTATTTT
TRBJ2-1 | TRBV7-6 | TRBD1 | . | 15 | CASSLKGAGYNEQFF | TGTGCCAGCAGCCTAAAGGGGGCCGGATACAATGAGCAGTTCTTC
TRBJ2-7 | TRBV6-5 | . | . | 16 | CASSFTSSRGRNLQYF | TGTGCCAGCAGTTTCACCTCCTCCAGGGGAAGGAATCTGCAGTACTTC
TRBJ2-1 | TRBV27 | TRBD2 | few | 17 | CASSLVGATSGVNEQFF | TGTGCCAGCAGTTTAGTGGGGGCGACTAGCGGAGTCAATGAGCAGTTCTTC
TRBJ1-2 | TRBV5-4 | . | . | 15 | CASSLKGGRSYGYTF | TGTGCCAGCAGCTTAAAGGGTGGACGGAGCTATGGCTACACCTTC
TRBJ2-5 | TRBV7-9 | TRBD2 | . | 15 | CASSPRTSGEETQYF | TGTGCCAGCAGTCCCCGGACTAGCGGGGAAGAGACCCAGTACTTC
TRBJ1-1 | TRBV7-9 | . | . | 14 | CASSYPGRSTEAFF | TGTGCCAGCAGCTACCCGGGACGGTCCACTGAAGCTTTCTTT
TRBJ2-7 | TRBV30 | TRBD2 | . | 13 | CAWSPGGDYEQYF | TGTGCCTGGAGTCCGGGAGGGGACTACGAGCAGTACTTC